This T cell receptor (beta chain) was recovered during a study of T cell responses to AZD1222 COVID-19 vaccine (dated by TCRdb to about 2021). At the level of the whole study: TCR sequencing covered 230 to 250 trial participants: 207 given two doses of AZD1222 and approximately 26 given two doses of MenACWY control vaccine. Enrollment into the trials was organized by age into subgroups of 18-55, 56-69 and 70-plus years, and those subgroups contained approximately 160, 26 and 62 TCR-sequenced participants, respectively.

The CDR3 regions of human TCRbeta chains were analyzed by immunosequencing. In the paper's pipeline: Repertoire TCRs were matched against a reference library of SARS-CoV-2-specific TCRs generated with the MIRA antigen-specificity platform. Breadth meant the fraction of unique TCRs that were SARS-CoV-2-associated, whereas depth meant the fraction of total T cells that were SARS-CoV-2-associated. Using the MIRA data, each spike-specific TCR was mapped to the spike region that the TCR reacts to and placed in a CD4 or CD8 class. Log10-transformed breadth and depth values were compared by one-way ANOVA with Sidak's multiple comparisons tests. TCRdb's version of the immuneACCESS table is confined to in-frame rearrangements and falls short of the full clone set. An unresolved V gene accounts for under half of the shortfall where checked; the remainder is of unknown origin. D and trimming come from the DNA, and the V and J calls and clone size come from that table. The sample table records 100,000 to 150,000 clones; 90% of these occur just once. The ten biggest clones cover about 4.4% of the sample.

What the authors observed across the whole study: Participants were mostly white British and included more females than males, and it was suggested by the authors that clonal diversity may have been underestimated. In the small 56-69-year group, the increase in depth fell short of significance, most likely because of low power. The vaccine-associated CD4 TCRs covered the entire spike protein, and the dominant responses fell in regions 160-218 and 743-854. A significant rise in spike-specific TCR breadth and depth was observed after two AZD1222 doses relative to day 0 and relative to MenACWY recipients. Conclusions about previously exposed vaccinees were limited because only six AZD1222 recipients were SARS-CoV-2 seropositive at baseline. Epitopes outside the regions mutated in the B.1.351 and B.1.1.7 variants were reportedly recognized by nearly half of the unique spike-specific TCRs. Because no day 14 peak-response samples were available, the repertoires could be characterized only after the peak T cell response.

As regards this clone: Its antigen is not yet known. Base qualities are not at hand, and no much larger clone is one base apart.

What this sample's time point label stands for: baseline before first vaccination. This specimen's treatment or condition label, per the study, means: meningococcal conjugate vaccine given as trial control. Samples from vaccinated people were obtained from the UK trials COV001 and COV002, which included a single-blind randomized controlled phase 2/3 trial of AZD1222 (ChAdOx1 nCoV-19) in healthy adults. For TCRbeta chain sequencing, PBMC samples from trial participants were taken at day 0 and at day 28 after the second dose. The clonotype originates from an adult in good health. Sequenced material: peripheral blood, taken on day 0 of MenACWY control vaccination.

Here the CDR3 is given as CASSYSRGGRSYEQYF. The bases are TGTGCCAGCAGTTACTCGAGGGGAGGACGGTCCTACGAGCAGTACTTC. The sequence links TRBV6-6 to TRBJ2-7, with a tentative D gene TRBD2 over 6 matching bases. CDR1 and CDR2, per the germline V gene (reference sequence), are MNHNY and SVGAGI. Relative to germline, V is 0 bases shorter and J is 1 base shorter, with 13 bases between their ends. CDR3 length: 16 amino acids, cysteine to phenylalanine. The read is trimmed to its CDR3 DNA, 48 bases read in frame from base 1.